The 32 T cell receptor beta chains below come from one sample, sequenced in a study of cytomegalovirus exposure and HLA in healthy donors. Primers included in the PCR were 60 Vbeta and 13 Jbeta primers. Data came from immunoSEQ multiplex PCR; TCRdb stores just in-frame clones and leaves some out. The sample contains 200,000 to 250,000 clones, around 75% of which appear only once. The sample taken for sequencing was PBMCs. Source of these receptors: a woman in her twenties or thirties in good health and CMV-seronegative.

With respect to this clone: Different DNA sequences within this sample yield the same CDR3. The J gene is TRBJ2-1, the V gene TRBV7-9, with 7 bases identical to TRBD2. The CDR3 is 14 amino acids. The germline V gene has CDR1 SEHNR and CDR2 FQNEAQ (reference sequence). The CDR3 reads CSSSLAGGDNEQFF. As DNA, the CDR3 is TGTTCTAGCAGCTTAGCTGGGGGGGACAATGAGCAGTTCTTC. Complete variable domain (other parts from reference TRBV7-9 and TRBJ2-1): DTGVSQNPRHKITKRGQNVTFRCDPISEHNRLYWYRQTLGQGPEFLTYFQNEAQLEKSRLLSDRFSAERPKGSFSTLEIQRTEQGDSAMYLCSSSLAGGDNEQFFGPGTRLTVL.

J is TRBJ2-2 and V is TRBV6-6, with D tentatively TRBD2 (5 bases). The CDR3 totals 13 residues. V was clipped by 8 bases and J by 5 bases, with 12 bases between them. The V gene's germline CDR1 is MNHNY and CDR2 SVGAGI (reference sequence). CDR3 protein: CASGFTGTGELFF. CDR3 in DNA: TGTGCCAGCGGTTTCACGGGGACCGGGGAGCTGTTTTTT.

This chain joins TRBV5-1 and TRBJ2-1; TRBD2 aligns across 7 bases. Germline V lookup: CDR1 SGHRS, CDR2 YFSETQ. The CDR3 runs to 16 residues. V dropped 0 bases and J dropped 2; count of bases not matched to a gene: 5. The CDR3 nucleotides read TGCGCCAGCAGCTTGGGCGGGGGTATAACCTACAATGAGCAGTTCTTC. This gives the protein CASSLGGGITYNEQFF.

The chain employs TRBV5-1 and TRBJ1-1; D gene ambiguous. The CDR3 covers 13 residues. Trimming removed 6 bases from V and 4 bases from J, with 13 bases in between. The germline gives CDR1 SGHRS, CDR2 YFSETQ. CDR3 in DNA: TGCGCCAGCATGGAGGATCCGAGCACTGAAGCTTTCTTT. Its protein is CASMEDPSTEAFF.

The chain has TRBV10-1 and TRBJ1-1; 7 bases match TRBD1. The CDR3 has 17 amino acids. The ends lost 5 bases at V and 0 bases at J; junction bases unmatched: 12. CDR1 and CDR2 from the germline V gene are WNHNN and SYGVQD (reference sequence). CDR3 sequence reads: CASSPLLVRGLNTEAFF. The CDR3 DNA sequence: TGCGCCAGCAGTCCCCTATTAGTGAGGGGGCTGAACACTGAAGCTTTCTTT.

The chain is built from TRBV19 and TRBJ2-3; 8 bases match TRBD1. This CDR3 has 16 residues. Germline CDR1 and CDR2: LNHDA and SQIVND (reference sequence). Losses at the gene ends were 3 bases for V and 3 bases for J; bases not matched to a gene: 8. The CDR3 reads CASSIGQGAGTDTQYF. The CDR3, as DNA: TGTGCCAGTAGTATTGGGCAGGGGGCAGGTACAGATACGCAGTATTTT.

This clone was found a few times. The chain carries TRBV6-1 and TRBJ2-3; 10 nucleotides line up with TRBD1. The CDR3 totals 13 residues. Unmatched junction bases numbered 1, after V lost 6 bases and J lost 4 bases. Germline V gene data show CDR1 as MNHNS and CDR2 as SASEGT. CDR3 in amino acids: CASRDRGPDTQYF. CDR3 coding DNA: TGTGCCAGCAGAGACAGGGGGCCAGATACGCAGTATTTT.

This clone was seen a handful of times. This chain uses TRBV7-6 with TRBJ2-5; no clear D gene. In germline, CDR1 is SGHVS, CDR2 FNYEAQ. Trimming removed 3 bases at V and 4 bases at J, with 3 bases between. The CDR3 has 11 amino acids. CDR3 sequence (DNA): TGTGCCAGCAGCTTCGGAGAGACCCAGTACTTC. Encoded protein: CASSFGETQYF.

The chain is built from TRBV4-1 and TRBJ1-1; no reliable D call. Between the trimmed V and J ends, which lost 1 base and 0 bases, there was a span of 9 bases. The CDR3 sequence is 15 residues long. Germline V gene data show CDR1 as MGHRA and CDR2 as YSYEKL. CDR3 protein: CASSQGIVMNTEAFF. DNA for the CDR3: TGCGCCAGCAGCCAAGGTATAGTAATGAACACTGAAGCTTTCTTT.

CDR3: CASSYRLVDNEQFF. The CDR3 DNA is TGTGCCAGCAGCTACAGACTAGTCGACAATGAGCAGTTCTTC. The chain combines TRBV7-9 with TRBJ2-1; perhaps TRBD2 as D (6 bases). This CDR3 contains 14 residues. V shed 4 bases and J shed 5 bases, with 12 bases lying between them. In germline, CDR1 is SEHNR, CDR2 FQNEAQ (reference sequence).

V usage is TRBV6-1 and J usage is TRBJ2-1; the match to TRBD2 covers 14 bases. The CDR3 runs 15 residues. Germline trimming cut 7 bases from V and 7 bases from J; bases unmatched to any gene: 6. Germline V gene lookup returns CDR1 MNHNS and CDR2 SASEGT. For the CDR3, the DNA is TGTGCCAGCACTAGACTAGCGGGAGGGCGGAATGAGCAGTTCTTC. Its protein product is CASTRLAGGRNEQFF.

The chain couples TRBV7-2 to TRBJ1-1; 8 nucleotides agree with TRBD1. Per germline, CDR1 SGHTA and CDR2 FQGNSA. This CDR3 contains 16 residues. Losses at the gene ends were 0 bases for V and 1 base for J; bases not matched to a gene: 4. In DNA form, the CDR3 reads TGTGCCAGCAGCTTAGCAGGGACAGGCCAGAACACTGAAGCTTTCTTT. Protein sequence: CASSLAGTGQNTEAFF.

The rearrangement links TRBV5-1 to TRBJ2-5; possible D gene TRBD1, 6 bases. The germline V gene encodes CDR1 SGHRS and CDR2 YFSETQ. The CDR3 contains 13 residues. The V end was cut by 2 bases, the J end by 1 base, with 6 bases between. CDR3 nucleotides: TGCGCCAGCAGCTTACAGGGCCAAGAGACCCAGTACTTC. Protein sequence: CASSLQGQETQYF.

The rearrangement uses TRBV10-3 and TRBJ1-2; 8 bases fit TRBD1. Germline V gene lookup returns CDR1 ENHRY and CDR2 SYGVKD. The V and J ends lost 0 bases and 6 bases, in that order; junction bases with no gene match: 6. This CDR3 spans 15 amino acids. CDR3: CAISESSRGLDGYTF. Here the CDR3 DNA reads TGTGCCATCAGTGAGTCGAGCAGGGGGCTGGATGGCTACACCTTC.

The chain is built from TRBV6-6 and TRBJ1-2; D remains ambiguous. Germline V lookup: CDR1 MNHNY, CDR2 SVGAGI (reference sequence). V was cut by 0 bases and J by 8 bases, with 13 bases left in between. CDR3 length: 14 residues. In DNA form, the CDR3 reads TGTGCCAGCAGTTACTCTGGGGAGGGAAACGGCTACACCTTC. It is translated as CASSYSGEGNGYTF.

The chain joins TRBV5-1 to TRBJ2-4; TRBD2 matches 7 bases. The CDR3 loop spans 14 amino acids. With V trimmed by 3 bases and J by 3 bases, 3 bases remained unmatched. Germline loops: CDR1 SGHRS, CDR2 YFSETQ. CDR3 loop: CASSWGGNKNIQYF. The CDR3 coding sequence is TGCGCCAGCAGCTGGGGGGGAAACAAAAACATTCAGTACTTC.

This sequence joins TRBV6-6 and TRBJ1-5; D unclear. The CDR3 has 14 residues. Germline CDR1 is MNHNY and CDR2 is SVGAGI (reference sequence). Trimming pared 7 bases from V and 5 bases from J, leaving 15 bases between. CDR3 bases: TGTGCCAGCATCTTAGGACTCCGGGATCAGCCCCAGCATTTT. Amino acids: CASILGLRDQPQHF.

The CDR3 reads CARRLDPTSLAFF. The CDR3 bases are TGTGCCAGAAGATTAGATCCGACTTCGTTAGCTTTCTTT. This chain joins TRBV11-2 and TRBJ1-1; D uncertain. The V end was cut by 9 bases, the J end by 10 bases, with 21 bases between. Per the germline V gene, CDR1 is SGHAT and CDR2 is FQNNGV. This CDR3 has 13 residues.

There are a few counts of this clone. The rearrangement joins TRBV9 to TRBJ1-1; 10 bases are a match to TRBD1. This CDR3 has 17 amino acids. The germline V gene has CDR1 SGDLS and CDR2 YYNGEE. V lost 0 bases to trimming and J lost 5 bases; unmatched junction nucleotides: 10. The DNA for the CDR3 is TGTGCCAGCAGCGTAGCTCCCCGGACAGGGGGTGTAACTGAAGCTTTCTTT. Translated: CASSVAPRTGGVTEAFF.

This clone was detected only once. The rearrangement uses TRBV6-1 and TRBJ2-7; D is undetermined. The V end was cut by 3 bases, the J end by 7 bases, with 7 bases between. Germline V gene lookup returns CDR1 MNHNS and CDR2 SASEGT. The CDR3 is made up of 11 amino acids. CDR3 residues: CASSEYGEQYF. CDR3 in DNA: TGTGCCAGCAGTGAGTACGGTGAGCAGTACTTC.

This chain links TRBV5-1 with TRBJ1-2, with D possibly being TRBD1 (6 bases). Germline-derived CDR1 and CDR2 are SGHRS and YFSETQ. The V end was cut by 5 bases, the J end by 1 base, with 15 bases between. The CDR3 consists of 15 residues. This CDR3 reads CASSLQGTLNYGYTF. The CDR3 DNA sequence: TGCGCCAGCAGTCTACAGGGTACCCTTAACTATGGCTACACCTTC.

To note about this clone: A read error may produce the germline difference seen at one junction end. V and J are TRBV7-6 and TRBJ2-1; 13 nucleotides line up with TRBD2. Looked up from germline, CDR1 is SGHVS and CDR2 is FNYEAQ. This CDR3 is built from 18 residues. CDR3 nucleotides: TGTGCCACCAGCAAGTACCCGACTAGCGGGGGGCCGGGTAATGAGCAGTTCTTC. Protein product: CATSKYPTSGGPGNEQFF.

This clone was observed a few times. The chain couples TRBV5-4 to TRBJ1-2; 7 bases are a match to TRBD1. Looked up from germline, CDR1 is SGHNT and CDR2 is YYREEE (reference sequence). J gave up 2 bases and V 4 bases, and 2 bases lay outside the gene matches. The CDR3 is 13 residues long. The CDR3: CASSTDRNYGYTF. As DNA, the CDR3 is TGTGCCAGCAGCACGGACAGGAACTATGGCTACACCTTC. Based on the CDR3 plus reference TRBV5-4 and TRBJ1-2, the full variable domain is ETGVTQSPTHLIKTRGQQVTLRCSSQSGHNTVSWYQQALGQGPQFIFQYYREEENGRGNFPPRFSGLQFPNYSSELNVNALELDDSALYLCASSTDRNYGYTFGSGTRLTVV.

CDR3 coding DNA: TGTGCCTGGAGTGTACTTCCGCGCTGGGAGTCTGGAAACACCATATATTTT. This gives the protein CAWSVLPRWESGNTIYF. This chain links TRBV30 with TRBJ1-3; D gene unclear. Germline lookup yields CDR1 GTSNPN and CDR2 SVGIG (reference sequence). With 0 bases removed from V and 1 base from J, the gap between germline ends came to 16 bases. This CDR3 has 17 residues.

The V call is TRBV7-2, the J call TRBJ1-5; D call uncertain. CDR1 is SGHTA, CDR2 FQGNSA, per germline. This CDR3 has 13 residues. V lost 2 bases to trimming and J lost 7 bases, with 9 bases between them. CDR3 DNA sequence: TGTGCCAGCAGCTTACGATGGCAACAGCCCCAGCATTTT. Its protein is CASSLRWQQPQHF.

The rearrangement joins TRBV10-3 to TRBJ2-6; D is uncertain. Trimming took 2 bases from V and 0 from J, leaving 8 bases between them. The CDR3 length is 16 residues. CDR1 and CDR2 (germline): ENHRY, SYGVKD. Here the CDR3 reads CAISEGLSSGANVLTF. CDR3 nucleotides: TGTGCCATCAGTGAGGGGCTGAGCTCTGGGGCCAACGTCCTGACTTTC.

The gene calls are TRBV5-6 and TRBJ1-1, with a weak D call TRBD1 (5 bases). Germline CDR1 is SGHDT and CDR2 is YYEEEE. V was shortened by 0 bases and J by 9 bases, with 15 bases between the two germline ends. The CDR3 totals 14 residues. The CDR3 nucleotides are TGTGCCAGCAGCTTGGGAGACAGACTCACAAAAGCTTTCTTT. It yields the protein CASSLGDRLTKAFF.

This sequence joins TRBV19 and TRBJ2-5; 7 nucleotides match TRBD1. J lost 9 bases, V lost 0 bases, and 10 bases had no gene match. CDR3 length equals 15 residues. CDR1 and CDR2 (germline): LNHDA, SQIVND (reference sequence). CDR3 sequence reads: CASSIDSATQGAQYF. CDR3 DNA sequence: TGTGCCAGTAGTATAGATTCGGCTACCCAGGGGGCCCAGTACTTC.

V gene TRBV15 combines with J gene TRBJ2-7, with 7 bases that match TRBD1. Germline lookup yields CDR1 LNHNV and CDR2 YYDKDF (reference sequence). Losses at the gene ends were 1 base for V and 3 bases for J; bases not matched to a gene: 6. The CDR3 is 15 amino acids. The CDR3 region is CATSRGGTDLYEQYF. The CDR3 DNA is TGTGCCACCAGCAGAGGGGGGACAGATCTCTACGAGCAGTACTTC.

The chain has TRBV10-3 and TRBJ1-1, with D uncertain. Germline-derived CDR1 and CDR2 are ENHRY and SYGVKD. The germline V and J ends were trimmed by 7 bases and 7 bases, with 13 bases remaining between them. The CDR3 runs to 12 residues. For the CDR3, the DNA is TGTGCCATCACCCCGGGCGAGGGTGAAGCTTTCTTT. Amino acids: CAITPGEGEAFF.

The chain recombines TRBV5-6 with TRBJ1-2, with TRBD1 identical over 9 bases. The CDR3 is made up of 14 amino acids. V was clipped by 4 bases and J by 4 bases; unmatched bases: 5. Germline V gives CDR1 SGHDT, CDR2 YYEEEE. CDR3 coding DNA: TGTGCCAGCAGCGGACAGGGGAGGCCCTATGGCTACACCTTC. Amino acid sequence: CASSGQGRPYGYTF.

This clone has just one count. This chain uses TRBV10-3 with TRBJ2-7, with 8 bases lining up with TRBD2. CDR3 length equals 12 residues. Germline V gene sequence: CDR1 ENHRY, CDR2 SYGVKD. Trimming took 9 bases from V and 3 from J; bases not matched to a gene: 4. For the CDR3, the DNA is TGTGCCATAAGGACTAGCAACTACGAGCAGTACTTC. Residues: CAIRTSNYEQYF.